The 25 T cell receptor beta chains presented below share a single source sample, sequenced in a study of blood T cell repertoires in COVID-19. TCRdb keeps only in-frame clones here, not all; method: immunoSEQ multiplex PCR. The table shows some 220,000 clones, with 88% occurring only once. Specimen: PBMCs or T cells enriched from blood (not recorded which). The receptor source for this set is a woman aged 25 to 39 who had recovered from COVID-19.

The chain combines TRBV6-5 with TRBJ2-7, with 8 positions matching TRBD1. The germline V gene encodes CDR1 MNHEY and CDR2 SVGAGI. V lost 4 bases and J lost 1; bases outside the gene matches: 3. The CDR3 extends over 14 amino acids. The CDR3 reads CASSLRQGSYEQYF. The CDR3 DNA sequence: TGTGCCAGCAGTTTGCGACAGGGGTCCTACGAGCAGTACTTC.

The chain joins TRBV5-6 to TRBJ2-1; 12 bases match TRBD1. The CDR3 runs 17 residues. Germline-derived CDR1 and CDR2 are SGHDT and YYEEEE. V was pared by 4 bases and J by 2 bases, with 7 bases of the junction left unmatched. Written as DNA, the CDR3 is TGTGCCAGCAGCCCGGGACAGGGGGCGCGCGCCTACAATGAGCAGTTCTTC. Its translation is CASSPGQGARAYNEQFF. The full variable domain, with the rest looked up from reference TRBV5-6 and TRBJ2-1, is DAGVTQSPTHLIKTRGQQVTLRCSPKSGHDTVSWYQQALGQGPQFIFQYYEEEERQRGNFPDRFSGHQFPNYSSELNVNALLLGDSALYLCASSPGQGARAYNEQFFGPGTRLTVL.

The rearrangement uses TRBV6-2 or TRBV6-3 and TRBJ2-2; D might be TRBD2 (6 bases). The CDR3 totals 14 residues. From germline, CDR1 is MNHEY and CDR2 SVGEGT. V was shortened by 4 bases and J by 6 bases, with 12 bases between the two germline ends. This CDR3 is CASSSGREAGELFF. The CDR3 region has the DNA TGTGCCAGCAGTTCGGGCAGGGAGGCCGGGGAGCTGTTTTTT.

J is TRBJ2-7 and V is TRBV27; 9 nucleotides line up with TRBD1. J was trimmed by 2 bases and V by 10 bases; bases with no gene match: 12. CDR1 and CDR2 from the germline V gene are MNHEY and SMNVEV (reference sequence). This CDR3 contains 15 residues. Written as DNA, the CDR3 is TGTGCCAAGCATACTCTCGGGACAGGGACCTACGAGCAGTACTTC. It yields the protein CAKHTLGTGTYEQYF.

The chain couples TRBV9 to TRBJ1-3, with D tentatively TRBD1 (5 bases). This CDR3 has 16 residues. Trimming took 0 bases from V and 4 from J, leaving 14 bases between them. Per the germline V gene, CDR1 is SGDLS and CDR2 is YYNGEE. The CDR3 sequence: CASSVDAGLTGNTIYF. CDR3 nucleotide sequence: TGTGCCAGCAGCGTAGACGCAGGGTTGACGGGAAACACCATATATTTT.

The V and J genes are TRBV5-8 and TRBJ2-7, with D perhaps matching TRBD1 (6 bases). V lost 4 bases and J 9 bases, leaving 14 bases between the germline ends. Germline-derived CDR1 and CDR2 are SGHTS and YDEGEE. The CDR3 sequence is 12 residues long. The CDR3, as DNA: TGTGCCAGCAGCCATTACAGGGAAGTGCAGTACTTC. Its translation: CASSHYREVQYF.

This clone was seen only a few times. In DNA, the CDR3 is TGTGCCAGTAGTATACGACAAAGCAATCAGCCCCAGCATTTT. Its protein product is CASSIRQSNQPQHF. J is TRBJ1-5 and V is TRBV19, with no clear D. Trimming left V 2 bases short and J 1 base short, with 6 bases between. The CDR3 is 14 residues long. Germline CDR1 is LNHDA and CDR2 is SQIVND (reference sequence).

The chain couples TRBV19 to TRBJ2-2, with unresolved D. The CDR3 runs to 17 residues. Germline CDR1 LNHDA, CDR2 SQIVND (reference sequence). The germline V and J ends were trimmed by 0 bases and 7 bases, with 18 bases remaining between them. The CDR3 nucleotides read TGTGCCAGTAGTATAGATAGGCTAGAAGTTTTTGGCGGGGAGCTGTTTTTT. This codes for CASSIDRLEVFGGELFF.

Written as DNA, the CDR3 is TGTGCCAGCAGCGAACCGGGACAGCGCTACGAGCAGTACTTC. It codes for CASSEPGQRYEQYF. This chain connects TRBV7-9 to TRBJ2-7, with 7 bases fitting TRBD1. The germline gives CDR1 SEHNR, CDR2 FQNEAQ (reference sequence). V gave up 5 bases and J gave up 3 bases; unmatched junction bases: 7. This CDR3 contains 14 residues.

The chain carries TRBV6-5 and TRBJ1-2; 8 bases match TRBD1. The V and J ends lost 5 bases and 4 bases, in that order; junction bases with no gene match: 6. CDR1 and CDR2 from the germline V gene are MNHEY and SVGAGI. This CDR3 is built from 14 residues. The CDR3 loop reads CASSLGQGGYGYTF. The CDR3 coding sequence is TGTGCCAGCAGTCTCGGACAGGGTGGCTATGGCTACACCTTC.

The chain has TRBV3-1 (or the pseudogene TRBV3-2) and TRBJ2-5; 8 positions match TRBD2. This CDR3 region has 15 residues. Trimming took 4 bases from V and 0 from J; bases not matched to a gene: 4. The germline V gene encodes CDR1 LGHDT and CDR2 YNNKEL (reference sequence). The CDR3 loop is CASSRAGGYQETQYF. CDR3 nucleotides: TGTGCCAGCAGCCGCGCGGGGGGCTACCAAGAGACCCAGTACTTC.

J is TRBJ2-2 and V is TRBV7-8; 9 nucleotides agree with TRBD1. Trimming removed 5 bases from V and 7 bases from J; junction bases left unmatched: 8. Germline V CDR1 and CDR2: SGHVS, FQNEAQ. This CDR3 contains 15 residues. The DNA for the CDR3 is TGTGCCAGCAGCCCCCGGGACAGGGAGTTCGGGGAGCTGTTTTTT. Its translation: CASSPRDREFGELFF. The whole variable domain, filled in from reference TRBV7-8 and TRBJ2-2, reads GAGVSQSPRYKVAKRGQDVALRCDPISGHVSLFWYQQALGQGPEFLTYFQNEAQLDKSGLPSDRFFAERPEGSVSTLKIQRTQQEDSAVYLCASSPRDREFGELFFGEGSRLTVL.

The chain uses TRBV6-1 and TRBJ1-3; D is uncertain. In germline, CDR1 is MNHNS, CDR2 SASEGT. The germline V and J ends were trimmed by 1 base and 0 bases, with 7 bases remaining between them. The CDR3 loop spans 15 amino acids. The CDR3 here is CASSEVRISGNTIYF. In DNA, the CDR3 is TGTGCCAGCAGTGAAGTGAGGATCTCTGGAAACACCATATATTTT.

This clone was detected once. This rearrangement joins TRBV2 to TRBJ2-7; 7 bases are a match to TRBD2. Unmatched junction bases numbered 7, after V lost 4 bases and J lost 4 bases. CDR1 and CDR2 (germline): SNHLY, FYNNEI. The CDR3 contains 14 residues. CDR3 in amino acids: CASSVGGTEYEQYF. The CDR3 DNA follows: TGTGCCAGCAGTGTCGGGGGGACTGAATACGAGCAGTACTTC.

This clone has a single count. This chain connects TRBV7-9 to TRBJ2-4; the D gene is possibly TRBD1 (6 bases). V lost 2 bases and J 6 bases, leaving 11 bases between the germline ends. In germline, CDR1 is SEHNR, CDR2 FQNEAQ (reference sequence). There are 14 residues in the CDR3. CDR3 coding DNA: TGTGCCAGCAGCTTAACGGACAGCGCAAACATTCAGTACTTC. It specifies CASSLTDSANIQYF.

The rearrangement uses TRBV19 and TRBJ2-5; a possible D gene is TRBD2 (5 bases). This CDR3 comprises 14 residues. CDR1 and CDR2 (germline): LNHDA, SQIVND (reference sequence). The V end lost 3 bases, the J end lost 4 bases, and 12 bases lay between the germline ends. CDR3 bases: TGTGCCAGTAGTATGTTGGACTTTGGAGAGACCCAGTACTTC. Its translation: CASSMLDFGETQYF.

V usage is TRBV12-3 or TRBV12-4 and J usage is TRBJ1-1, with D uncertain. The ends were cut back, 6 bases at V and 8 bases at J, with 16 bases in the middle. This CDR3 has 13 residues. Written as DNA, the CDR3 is TGTGCCAGCAGCCAAGCCGGGGTACCAGAAGCTTTCTTT. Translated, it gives CASSQAGVPEAFF.

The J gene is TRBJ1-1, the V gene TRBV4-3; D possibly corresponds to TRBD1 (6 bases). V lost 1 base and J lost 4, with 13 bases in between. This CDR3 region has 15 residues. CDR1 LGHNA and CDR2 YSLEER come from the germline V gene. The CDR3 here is CASSQGRGGGTEAFF. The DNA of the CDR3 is TGCGCCAGCAGCCAAGGCAGGGGTGGAGGCACTGAAGCTTTCTTT.

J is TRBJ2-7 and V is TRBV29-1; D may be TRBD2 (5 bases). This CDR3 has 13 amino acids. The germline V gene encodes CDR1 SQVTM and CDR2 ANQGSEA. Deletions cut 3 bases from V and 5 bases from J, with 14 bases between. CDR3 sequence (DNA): TGCAGCGTTGAGCAGTCCTTCGGGAACGAGCAGTACTTC. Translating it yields CSVEQSFGNEQYF.

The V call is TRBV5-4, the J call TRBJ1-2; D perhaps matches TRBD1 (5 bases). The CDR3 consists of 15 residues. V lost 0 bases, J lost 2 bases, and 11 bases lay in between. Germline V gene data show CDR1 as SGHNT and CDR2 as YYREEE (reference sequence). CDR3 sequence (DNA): TGTGCCAGCAGCTTGGAACCAGGGATGAACTATGGCTACACCTTC. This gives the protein CASSLEPGMNYGYTF.

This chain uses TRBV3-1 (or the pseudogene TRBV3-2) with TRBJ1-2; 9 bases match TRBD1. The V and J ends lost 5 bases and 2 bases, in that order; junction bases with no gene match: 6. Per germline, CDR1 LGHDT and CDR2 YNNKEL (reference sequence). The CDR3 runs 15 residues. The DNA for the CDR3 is TGTGCCAGCAGCACCCGAACAGGGGGCAACTATGGCTACACCTTC. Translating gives CASSTRTGGNYGYTF.

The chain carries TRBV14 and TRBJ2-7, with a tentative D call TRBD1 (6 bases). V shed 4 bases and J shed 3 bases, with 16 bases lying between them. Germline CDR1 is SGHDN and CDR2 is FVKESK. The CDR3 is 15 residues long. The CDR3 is CASSRRGEGDYEQYF. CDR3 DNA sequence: TGTGCCAGCAGCCGTAGGGGCGAGGGGGACTACGAGCAGTACTTC.

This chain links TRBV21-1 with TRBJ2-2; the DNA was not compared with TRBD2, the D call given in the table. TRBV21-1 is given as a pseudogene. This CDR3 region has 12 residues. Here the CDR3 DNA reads TGTGCCAGCAGCTCCTCCACCGGGGAGCTGTTTTTT. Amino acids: CASSSSTGELFF.

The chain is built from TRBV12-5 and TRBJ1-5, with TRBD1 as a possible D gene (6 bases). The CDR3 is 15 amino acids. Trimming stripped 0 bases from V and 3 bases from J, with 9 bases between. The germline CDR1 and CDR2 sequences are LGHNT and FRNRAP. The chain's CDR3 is CASGLVNRVNQPQHF. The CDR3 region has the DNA TGTGCTAGTGGTTTGGTAAACAGGGTCAATCAGCCCCAGCATTTT.

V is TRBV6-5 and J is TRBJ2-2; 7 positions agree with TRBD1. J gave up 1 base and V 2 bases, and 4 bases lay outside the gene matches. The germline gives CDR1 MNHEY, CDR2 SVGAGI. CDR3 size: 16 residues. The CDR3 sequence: CASSYRRTGNTGELFF. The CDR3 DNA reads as TGTGCCAGCAGTTACCGACGGACAGGGAACACCGGGGAGCTGTTTTTT.